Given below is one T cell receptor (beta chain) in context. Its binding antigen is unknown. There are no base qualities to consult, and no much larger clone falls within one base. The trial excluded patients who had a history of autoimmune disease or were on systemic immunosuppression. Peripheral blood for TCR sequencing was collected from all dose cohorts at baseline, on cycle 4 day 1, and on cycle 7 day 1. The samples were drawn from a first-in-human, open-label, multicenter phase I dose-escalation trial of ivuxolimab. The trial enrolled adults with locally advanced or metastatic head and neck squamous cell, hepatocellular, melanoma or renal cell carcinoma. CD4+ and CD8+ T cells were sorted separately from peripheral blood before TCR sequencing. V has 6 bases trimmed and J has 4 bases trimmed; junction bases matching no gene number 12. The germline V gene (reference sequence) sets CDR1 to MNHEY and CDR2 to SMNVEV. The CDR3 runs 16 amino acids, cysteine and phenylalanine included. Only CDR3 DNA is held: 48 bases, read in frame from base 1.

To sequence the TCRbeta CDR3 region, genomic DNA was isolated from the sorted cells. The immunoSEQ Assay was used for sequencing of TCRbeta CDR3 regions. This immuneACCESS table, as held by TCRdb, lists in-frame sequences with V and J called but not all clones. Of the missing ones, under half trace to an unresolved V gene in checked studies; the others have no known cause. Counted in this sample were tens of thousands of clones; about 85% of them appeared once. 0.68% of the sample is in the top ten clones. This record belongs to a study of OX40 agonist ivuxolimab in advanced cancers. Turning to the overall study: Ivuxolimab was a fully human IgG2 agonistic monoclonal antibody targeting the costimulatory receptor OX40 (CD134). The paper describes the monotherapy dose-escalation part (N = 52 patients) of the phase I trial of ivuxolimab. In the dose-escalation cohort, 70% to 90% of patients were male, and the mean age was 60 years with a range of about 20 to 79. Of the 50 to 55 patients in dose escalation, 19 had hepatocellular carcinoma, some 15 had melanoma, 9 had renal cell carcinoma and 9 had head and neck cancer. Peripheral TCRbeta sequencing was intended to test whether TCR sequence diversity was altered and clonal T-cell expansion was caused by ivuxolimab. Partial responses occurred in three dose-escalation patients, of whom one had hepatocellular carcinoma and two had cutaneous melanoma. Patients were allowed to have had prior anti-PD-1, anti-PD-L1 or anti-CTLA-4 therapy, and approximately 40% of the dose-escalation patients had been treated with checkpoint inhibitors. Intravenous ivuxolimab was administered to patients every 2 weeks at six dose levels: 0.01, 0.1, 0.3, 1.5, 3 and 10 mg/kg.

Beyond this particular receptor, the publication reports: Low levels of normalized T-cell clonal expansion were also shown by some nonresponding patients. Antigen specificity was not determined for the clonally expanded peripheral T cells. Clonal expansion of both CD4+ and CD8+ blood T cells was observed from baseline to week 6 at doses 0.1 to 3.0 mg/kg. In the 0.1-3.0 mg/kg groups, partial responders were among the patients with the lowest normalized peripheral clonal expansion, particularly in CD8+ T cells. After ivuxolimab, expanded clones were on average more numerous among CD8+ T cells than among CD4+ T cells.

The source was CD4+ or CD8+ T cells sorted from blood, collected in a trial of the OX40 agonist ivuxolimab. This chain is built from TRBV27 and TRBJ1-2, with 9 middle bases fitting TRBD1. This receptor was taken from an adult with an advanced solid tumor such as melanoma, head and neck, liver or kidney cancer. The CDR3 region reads CASRYKTGQGFYGYTF. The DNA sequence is TGTGCCAGCAGGTACAAAACGGGACAGGGTTTCTATGGCTACACCTTC.